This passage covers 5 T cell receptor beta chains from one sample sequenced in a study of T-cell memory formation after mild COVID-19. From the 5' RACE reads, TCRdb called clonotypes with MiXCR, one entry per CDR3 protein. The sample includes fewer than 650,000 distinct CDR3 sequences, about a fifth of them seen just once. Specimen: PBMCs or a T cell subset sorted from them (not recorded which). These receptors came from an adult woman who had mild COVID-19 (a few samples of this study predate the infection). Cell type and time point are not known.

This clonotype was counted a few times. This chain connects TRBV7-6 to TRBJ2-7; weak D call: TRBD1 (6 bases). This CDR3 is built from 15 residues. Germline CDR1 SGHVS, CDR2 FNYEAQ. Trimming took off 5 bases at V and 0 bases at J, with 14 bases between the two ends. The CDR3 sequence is CASSTRDTHSYEQYF. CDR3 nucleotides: TGTGCCAGCAGCACCCGGGACACCCACTCCTACGAGCAGTACTTC.

The CDR3 sequence: CASMMDRGAFF. Written as DNA, the CDR3 is TGCGCCAGCATGATGGACAGGGGGGCTTTCTTT. The chain uses TRBV10-2 and TRBJ1-1; TRBD1 aligns across 10 bases. This CDR3 has 11 residues. With 7 bases clipped from V and 11 bases from J, the junction kept 4 bases outside the gene matches. CDR1 and CDR2 (germline): WSHSY, SAAADI.

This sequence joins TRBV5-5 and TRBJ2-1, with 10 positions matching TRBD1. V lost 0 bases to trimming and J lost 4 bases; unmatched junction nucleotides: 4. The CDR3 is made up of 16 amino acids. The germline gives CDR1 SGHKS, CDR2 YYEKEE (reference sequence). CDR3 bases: TGTGCCAGCAGCTTGGCTGTGGGACAGGGGTACAATGAGCAGTTCTTC. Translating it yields CASSLAVGQGYNEQFF.

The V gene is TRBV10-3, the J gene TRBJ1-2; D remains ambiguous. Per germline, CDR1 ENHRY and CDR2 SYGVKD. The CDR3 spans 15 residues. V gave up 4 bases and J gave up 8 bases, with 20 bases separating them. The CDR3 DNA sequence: TGTGCCATCAGTGTATCCAGAGATGCGGTTGCGGGCTACACCTTC. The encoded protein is CAISVSRDAVAGYTF.

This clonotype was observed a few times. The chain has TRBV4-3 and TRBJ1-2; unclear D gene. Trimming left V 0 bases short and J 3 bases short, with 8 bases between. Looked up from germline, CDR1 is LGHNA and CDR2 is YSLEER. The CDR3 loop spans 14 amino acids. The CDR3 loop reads CASSQEASHYGYTF. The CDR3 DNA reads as TGCGCCAGCAGCCAAGAGGCATCTCACTATGGCTACACCTTC.